In its sample, the clone carrying this T cell receptor (beta chain) was seen once. Its antigen is currently unknown. There are 16 residues in the CDR3. V was pared by 5 bases and J by 6 bases, with 13 bases of the junction left unmatched. Germline CDR1 and CDR2: PRHDT and FYEKMQ (reference sequence). This sample stems from a study of glioma-infiltrating T cells after dendritic cell vaccination. Data came from immunoSEQ multiplex PCR; TCRdb stores just in-frame clones and leaves some out. Of tens of thousands of clones listed, 80% to 90% were seen once; the top ten hold approximately 3.2%. Study results and caveats: Complete blood and tumor specimen sets were limited to few patients.

The chain carries TRBV13 and TRBJ2-7, with 10 nucleotides matching TRBD2. The source material was blood, sampled before dendritic cell vaccination. The TCR sequence derives from a human donor with glioblastoma. CDR3 coding DNA: TGTGCCAGCAGCCCCCGGAGCGGGGGGGAGCTATCCGAGCAGTACTTC. It encodes CASSPRSGGELSEQYF.